These 21 T cell receptor beta chains came from one sample sequenced in a study of PD-1 blockade in classical Hodgkin lymphoma. Relapse after autologous stem cell transplantation occurred in every patient, and brentuximab vedotin exposure varied. Researchers used magnetic negative selection to pull out pure CD4+ T cells from thawed PBMCs. TCRdb keeps only in-frame clones here, not all; method: immunoSEQ multiplex PCR. The repertoire has about 8,500 clones, approximately 83% of them found once; the top ten carry about 12%. The specimen was CD4+ T cells from blood, collected at baseline. These receptors originate from a human donor with classical Hodgkin lymphoma.

J is TRBJ2-2 and V is TRBV5-1, with D unresolved. Germline V gene lookup returns CDR1 SGHRS and CDR2 YFSETQ. The CDR3 covers 14 residues. The V end was cut by 0 bases, the J end by 4 bases, with 7 bases between. The CDR3 DNA reads as TGCGCCAGCAGCTTGGTACCCGCCACCGGGGAGCTGTTTTTT. Its translation is CASSLVPATGELFF.

The chain carries TRBV6-1 and TRBJ2-7, with 7 bases identical to TRBD1. CDR3 length: 13 residues. Germline V gives CDR1 MNHNS, CDR2 SASEGT. Trimming at V came to 8 bases and at J to 3 bases, leaving 7 bases not matched to a gene. CDR3: CASSRAGGYEQYF. Written as DNA, the CDR3 is TGTGCCAGCTCCAGGGCAGGGGGCTACGAGCAGTACTTC.

This chain joins TRBV25-1 and TRBJ2-1; maybe TRBD1 (6 bases). Germline V CDR1 and CDR2: MGHDK, SYGVNS. V lost 3 bases and J lost 5, with 17 bases in between. The CDR3 runs 16 residues. The CDR3 DNA sequence: TGTGCCAGCAGTGAGTCGATGACAGGACCCAACAATGAGCAGTTCTTC. Residues: CASSESMTGPNNEQFF.

This clone was counted a single time. The rearrangement links TRBV27 to TRBJ1-2; D perhaps matches TRBD1 (5 bases). The CDR3 has 18 amino acids. V was cut by 0 bases and J by 2 bases, with 19 bases left in between. Germline assignment: CDR1 MNHEY and CDR2 SMNVEV (reference sequence). The CDR3 DNA follows: TGTGCCAGCAGTTTATCACCAGGGAAGGGTCCCGCCAACTATGGCTACACCTTC. Encoded protein: CASSLSPGKGPANYGYTF.

V gene TRBV19 combines with J gene TRBJ1-1; 12 bases align to TRBD1. The CDR3 runs to 15 residues. V was clipped by 4 bases and J by 7 bases; unmatched bases: 7. Germline V CDR1 and CDR2: LNHDA, SQIVND (reference sequence). CDR3 sequence (DNA): TGTGCCAGTAGTACACCCGGGACAGGGGGCGATGAAGCTTTCTTT. This translates into CASSTPGTGGDEAFF.

The V and J genes are TRBV4-2 and TRBJ2-7, with TRBD2 matching over 11 bases. The germline CDR1 and CDR2 sequences are LGHNA and YNFKEQ. The CDR3 sequence is 16 residues long. J was trimmed by 1 base and V by 1 base; bases with no gene match: 3. The CDR3 nucleotides read TGTGCCAGCAGCCAAGGACTAGCGGGGAAATCCTACGAGCAGTACTTC. Amino acids: CASSQGLAGKSYEQYF.

This chain uses TRBV19 with TRBJ2-2, with D perhaps TRBD2 (6 bases). Deletions cut 4 bases from V and 6 bases from J, with 6 bases between. The CDR3 runs to 12 residues. CDR1 and CDR2 from the germline V gene are LNHDA and SQIVND (reference sequence). CDR3 region: CASSTGAGELFF. The CDR3 nucleotides are TGTGCCAGTAGTACGGGGGCCGGGGAGCTGTTTTTT.

This chain uses TRBV28 with TRBJ1-4; D gene uncertain. Trimming took 5 bases from V and 4 from J, leaving 14 bases between them. Germline V gives CDR1 MDHEN, CDR2 SYDVKM. The CDR3 has 15 residues. This CDR3 reads CASSQSPSFNEKLFF. The CDR3 DNA reads TGTGCCAGCAGTCAGTCGCCGAGCTTTAATGAAAAACTGTTTTTT. The whole variable domain, filled in from reference TRBV28 and TRBJ1-4, reads DVKVTQSSRYLVKRTGEKVFLECVQDMDHENMFWYRQDPGLGLRLIYFSYDVKMKEKGDIPEGYSVSREKKERFSLILESASTNQTSMYLCASSQSPSFNEKLFFGSGTQLSVL.

About this clone itself: Compared with germline, one end of the junction differs, possibly owing to a read error. The rearrangement uses TRBV5-6 and TRBJ2-7; 8 bases match TRBD1. The CDR3 extends over 15 amino acids. Germline values: CDR1 SGHDT, CDR2 YYEEEE. The CDR3 DNA follows: TGTGCCAGCACCTTGTCAGGACAGGGTTTTCGGGAGCAGTACTTC. Its protein is CASTLSGQGFREQYF.

This sequence joins TRBV19 and TRBJ2-2; either TRBD1 or TRBD2 may supply D (5 bases each). CDR1 is LNHDA and CDR2 is SQIVND in the germline V gene (reference sequence). Trimming removed 2 bases from V and 7 bases from J, with 14 bases in between. There are 15 residues in the CDR3. This chain's CDR3 is CASSIMGPRGGELFF. Here the CDR3 DNA reads TGTGCCAGTAGTATAATGGGACCAAGAGGCGGGGAGCTGTTTTTT.

The rearrangement uses TRBV5-1 and TRBJ1-1; D is undetermined. This CDR3 contains 13 residues. Germline CDR1 and CDR2: SGHRS and YFSETQ. Trimming left V 7 bases short and J 4 bases short, with 14 bases between. In DNA, the CDR3 is TGCGCCAGCCGACAAACCTGGGGCACTGAAGCTTTCTTT. Translated: CASRQTWGTEAFF.

The chain has TRBV7-9 and TRBJ2-7; TRBD2 might be the D (7 bases). This CDR3 is 15 amino acids long. CDR1 is SEHNR and CDR2 is FQNEAQ in the germline V gene (reference sequence). The ends were cut back, 7 bases at V and 6 bases at J, with 22 bases in the middle. The CDR3 sequence: CASTKGGGTVAEQYF. The CDR3 DNA follows: TGTGCCAGCACCAAAGGGGGGGGGACCGTCGCCGAGCAGTACTTC. Full variable domain (rest looked up from reference TRBV7-9 and TRBJ2-7): DTGVSQNPRHKITKRGQNVTFRCDPISEHNRLYWYRQTLGQGPEFLTYFQNEAQLEKSRLLSDRFSAERPKGSFSTLEIQRTEQGDSAMYLCASTKGGGTVAEQYFGPGTRLTVT.

This clone was counted once. V is TRBV6-6 and J is TRBJ1-2, with no clear D. Germline CDR1 is MNHNY and CDR2 is SVGAGI (reference sequence). Trimming took 6 bases from V and 0 from J, leaving 14 bases between them. This CDR3 has 15 residues. The CDR3 reads CASSPLSTANYGYTF. The DNA for the CDR3 is TGTGCCAGCAGCCCCCTGTCAACAGCTAACTATGGCTACACCTTC.

CDR3 sequence (DNA): TGTGCCAGTAGTATCCAGGCCCTCTCTGGGGCCAACGTCCTGACTTTC. Protein: CASSIQALSGANVLTF. The rearrangement links TRBV19 to TRBJ2-6; D gene ambiguous. The CDR3 contains 16 residues. Trimming left V 3 bases short and J 0 bases short, with 9 bases between. Germline lookup yields CDR1 LNHDA and CDR2 SQIVND (reference sequence).

J is TRBJ2-3 and V is TRBV18, with 7 bases aligning to TRBD2. Germline CDR1 and CDR2: KGHSH and LQKENI. V shed 4 bases, J shed 7 bases, and the junction held 8 bases outside the gene matches. CDR3 length: 14 residues. As DNA, the CDR3 is TGTGCCAGCTCACGGGCGGGAGATACGAATACGCAGTATTTT. Residues: CASSRAGDTNTQYF.

J is TRBJ2-3 and V is TRBV10-3, with 7 bases lining up with TRBD1. Unmatched junction bases numbered 9, after V lost 6 bases and J lost 0 bases. The CDR3 is 16 residues long. Germline lookup yields CDR1 ENHRY and CDR2 SYGVKD. CDR3 region: CAISETGAPSTDTQYF. The CDR3 nucleotides read TGTGCCATCAGCGAAACAGGGGCTCCTAGCACAGATACGCAGTATTTT.

V gene TRBV6-4 combines with J gene TRBJ2-2, with TRBD2 identical over 7 bases. The CDR3 totals 17 residues. Germline V gene sequence: CDR1 MRHNA, CDR2 SNTAGT. The V gene end was trimmed by 0 bases and the J gene end by 5 bases; junction bases not matched to a gene: 9. The CDR3 region is CASSDSAGRGSTGELFF. CDR3 nucleotide sequence: TGTGCCAGCAGTGACTCAGCGGGGAGAGGGTCAACCGGGGAGCTGTTTTTT.

The chain uses TRBV5-4 and TRBJ1-2, with 7 bases lining up with TRBD1. The CDR3 is 15 residues long. Germline loops: CDR1 SGHNT, CDR2 YYREEE (reference sequence). V lost 3 bases to trimming and J lost 6 bases; unmatched junction nucleotides: 11. CDR3 nucleotide sequence: TGTGCCAGCAGCTCGGAAACTTACAGGGGTGATGGCTACACCTTC. Translated, it gives CASSSETYRGDGYTF.

This clone was picked up a small number of times. The CDR3 DNA reads as TGTGCCAGCAGTGAAGTAGGGGGCTATGGCTACACCTTC. Its protein is CASSEVGGYGYTF. V is TRBV6-1 and J is TRBJ1-2, with D possibly being TRBD1 (6 bases). Trimming removed 1 base from V and 4 bases from J, with 7 bases in between. Per germline, CDR1 MNHNS and CDR2 SASEGT. CDR3 length equals 13 residues.

This chain uses TRBV19 with TRBJ1-5; D gene unclear. V lost 1 base and J 8 bases, leaving 9 bases between the germline ends. Germline-derived CDR1 and CDR2 are LNHDA and SQIVND (reference sequence). CDR3 length: 13 amino acids. CDR3 in DNA: TGTGCCAGTAGTATAGGCGTCAAAGAGCCCCAGCATTTT. It yields the protein CASSIGVKEPQHF. Supplemented by reference TRBV19 and TRBJ1-5, the full variable domain reads DGGITQSPKYLFRKEGQNVTLSCEQNLNHDAMYWYRQDPGQGLRLIYYSQIVNDFQKGDIAEGYSVSREKKESFPLTVTSAQKNPTAFYLCASSIGVKEPQHFGDGTRLSIL.

Remarks on this clone: One end of the junction fails to match germline, which may point to a read error. This chain links TRBV6-1 with TRBJ1-5; D gene unclear. Germline CDR1 reads MNHNS; CDR2 reads SASEGT. The CDR3 is made up of 15 amino acids. CDR3 residues: CASSKATFSNQPQHF. CDR3 in DNA: TGTGCCAGCAGTAAAGCTACATTTAGCAATCAGCCCCAGCATTTT.